These 11 T cell receptor beta chains share one sample of origin, sequenced in a study of cytomegalovirus exposure and HLA in healthy donors. The PCR had 60 Vbeta and 13 Jbeta primers. Here immunoSEQ multiplex PCR was the method, and the copy in TCRdb shows in-frame clones only, minus some. The sample records approximately 100,000 clones, about 85% being singletons. Sequenced: PBMCs. The receptors here all came from a man aged 40-49 years in good health and CMV-seropositive.

The chain is built from TRBV6-5 and TRBJ2-5; the D is unclear. The germline V and J ends were trimmed by 2 bases and 2 bases, with 9 bases remaining between them. The CDR3 consists of 14 residues. From germline, CDR1 is MNHEY and CDR2 SVGAGI. CDR3 residues: CASSYNTLQETQYF. CDR3 nucleotides: TGTGCCAGCAGTTACAATACACTACAAGAGACCCAGTACTTC.

This chain joins TRBV7-8 and TRBJ1-5, with unresolved D. This CDR3 spans 16 amino acids. The ends were cut back, 1 base at V and 1 base at J, with 11 bases in the middle. Looked up from germline, CDR1 is SGHVS and CDR2 is FQNEAQ. This chain's CDR3 is CASSLVAGNSNQPQHF. Here the CDR3 DNA reads TGTGCCAGCAGCTTAGTAGCGGGGAACAGCAATCAGCCCCAGCATTTT.

This sequence joins TRBV2 and TRBJ2-5, with a tentative D call TRBD2 (6 bases). The J call may not be correct, given that the DNA end is closer to TRBJ2-7. Germline assignment: CDR1 SNHLY and CDR2 FYNNEI. The length of the CDR3 is 15 residues. CDR3 nucleotide sequence: TGTGCCAGCAGGGCAGCGGGCGGCCTATCCTACGAGCAGTACTTC. Translation gives CASRAAGGLSYEQYF.

There are a few counts of this clone. The V and J genes are TRBV7-6 and TRBJ2-1; 14 bases agree with TRBD2. Germline CDR1 reads SGHVS; CDR2 reads FNYEAQ. V was pared by 1 base and J by 9 bases, with 11 bases of the junction left unmatched. This CDR3 is 18 amino acids long. CDR3 loop: CASSLVPGTSGRSSEQFF. Written as DNA, the CDR3 is TGTGCCAGCAGCTTAGTTCCCGGGACTAGCGGGAGATCCAGTGAGCAGTTCTTC.

The rearrangement joins TRBV5-6 to TRBJ2-3; 12 positions agree with TRBD2. The CDR3 loop spans 19 amino acids. V trimming: 0 bases; J trimming: 3 bases; junction bases outside the gene matches: 11. CDR1 is SGHDT and CDR2 is YYEEEE in the germline V gene. DNA for the CDR3: TGTGCCAGCAGCTTGGGACTAGCGGGAGTAAAGGCTCTTACAGATACGCAGTATTTT. This gives the protein CASSLGLAGVKALTDTQYF.

V is TRBV25-1 and J is TRBJ2-7, with 9 nucleotides matching TRBD2. Germline V gene sequence: CDR1 MGHDK, CDR2 SYGVNS. V was pared by 1 base and J by 3 bases, with 7 bases of the junction left unmatched. The CDR3 runs to 16 residues. CDR3 protein: CASSEWGLAAFYEQYF. The CDR3 nucleotides are TGTGCCAGCAGTGAATGGGGACTAGCTGCTTTCTACGAGCAGTACTTC.

The chain recombines TRBV15 with TRBJ2-1, with a possible D match to TRBD2 (7 bases). Looked up from germline, CDR1 is LNHNV and CDR2 is YYDKDF (reference sequence). V was cut by 3 bases and J by 0 bases, with 18 bases left in between. This CDR3 has 18 amino acids. The CDR3 DNA reads TGTGCCACCAGCAGGGGACACGCGACTAGCAGCTCCTACAATGAGCAGTTCTTC. It yields the protein CATSRGHATSSSYNEQFF.

This chain connects TRBV21-1 to TRBJ1-4. TRBV21-1 is listed as a pseudogene. The CDR3 length is 15 residues. CDR3 residues: CASSKVRATNEKLFF. The CDR3 DNA reads as TGTGCCAGCAGCAAAGTCCGGGCAACTAATGAAAAACTGTTTTTT.

The J gene is TRBJ2-3, the V gene TRBV7-8; D gene uncertain. The CDR3 covers 12 residues. Germline V gene lookup returns CDR1 SGHVS and CDR2 FQNEAQ. V was cut by 1 base and J by 7 bases, with 6 bases left in between. CDR3 nucleotides: TGTGCCAGCAGCTTAGACTCACATACGCAGTATTTT. Translating gives CASSLDSHTQYF. The complete variable domain, with remaining parts taken from reference TRBV7-8 and TRBJ2-3, reads GAGVSQSPRYKVAKRGQDVALRCDPISGHVSLFWYQQALGQGPEFLTYFQNEAQLDKSGLPSDRFFAERPEGSVSTLKIQRTQQEDSAVYLCASSLDSHTQYFGPGTRLTVL.

V gene TRBV6-5 combines with J gene TRBJ1-1; D may be TRBD1 (6 bases). With 2 bases removed from V and 1 base from J, the gap between germline ends came to 14 bases. The CDR3 totals 16 residues. Germline values: CDR1 MNHEY, CDR2 SVGAGI. The CDR3 loop reads CASSYARGGRNTEAFF. The CDR3 coding sequence is TGTGCCAGCAGTTACGCGAGGGGGGGACGGAACACTGAAGCTTTCTTT.

The rearrangement uses TRBV25-1 and TRBJ1-1, with D possibly TRBD1 on 6 matching bases. The germline CDR1 and CDR2 sequences are MGHDK and SYGVNS. This CDR3 spans 14 amino acids. The V end lost 6 bases, the J end lost 4 bases, and 15 bases lay between the germline ends. CDR3 residues: CASRSRGIGTEAFF. The CDR3 nucleotides read TGTGCCAGCAGGAGCAGGGGTATAGGCACTGAAGCTTTCTTT.